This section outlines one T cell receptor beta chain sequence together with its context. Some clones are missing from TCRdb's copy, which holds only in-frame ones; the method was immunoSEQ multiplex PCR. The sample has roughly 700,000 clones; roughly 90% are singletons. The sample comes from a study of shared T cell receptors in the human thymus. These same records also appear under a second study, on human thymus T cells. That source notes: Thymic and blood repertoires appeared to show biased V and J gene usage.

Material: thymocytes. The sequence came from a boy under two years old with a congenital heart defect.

CDR3 bases: TGTGCCACCAGACAGACTCAGGGGGAAGAGGAAAAACTGTTTTTT. Its translation: CATRQTQGEEEKLFF. V is TRBV15 and J is TRBJ1-4; 7 positions match TRBD1. The CDR3 is 15 residues long. Looked up from germline, CDR1 is LNHNV and CDR2 is YYDKDF (reference sequence). Losses at the gene ends were 6 bases for V and 8 bases for J; bases not matched to a gene: 12.